This T cell receptor (beta chain) appears in the sequencing data of a study of T cells in Graves' hyperthyroidism and ophthalmopathy. Background on the study: Before any treatment, at initial diagnosis, peripheral blood was collected.

Study-level findings and limits: Blood shared most expanded thyroid clonotypes above 0.001.

Disease lasting under 3 months, a NOSPECS grade of at least 4, and a Clinical Activity Score of at least 3 were features of the ophthalmopathy patients. The germline V gene encodes CDR1 MDHEN and CDR2 SYDVKM. The length of the CDR3 is 15 residues. The V end was cut by 6 bases, the J end by 7 bases, with 16 bases between. There were TCR beta CDR3 regions amplified from RNA transcripts. TCR CDR3 underwent first-round RT-PCR with the HTBI primer set. TCRdb itself ran the multiplex PCR reads through MiXCR, one entry per CDR3 protein. The sample gives some 500,000 distinct CDR3 sequences, roughly a quarter of which show up once; about 11% is in the top ten. In this sample, this clonotype turned up a few times. Antigen: not known.

The rearrangement uses TRBV28 and TRBJ1-6; maybe TRBD1 (6 bases). Sequenced sample: blood. This sequence was found in a woman aged 25 to 39 with Graves' ophthalmopathy. The CDR3 DNA reads as TGTGCCAGCAGCCTTACATCCAGGGGAAATTCACCCCTCCACTTT. Encoded protein: CASSLTSRGNSPLHF. Full variable domain (outside the CDR3, taken from reference TRBV28 and TRBJ1-6): DVKVTQSSRYLVKRTGEKVFLECVQDMDHENMFWYRQDPGLGLRLIYFSYDVKMKEKGDIPEGYSVSREKKERFSLILESASTNQTSMYLCASSLTSRGNSPLHFGNGTRLTVT.